Below, one T cell receptor (beta chain) is given with its context. Antigen specificity is unknown. Since all of the isolated RNA was reverse transcribed, expressed TCRB transcripts were what got sequenced. Produced via immunoSEQ multiplex PCR; TCRdb's table is partial and in-frame only. In the table there are 200,000 to 250,000 clones, 11% to 15% of which are singletons. The data were taken from a study of beta chain features in type 1 diabetes. Deletions cut 0 bases from V and 5 bases from J, with 14 bases between. This CDR3 comprises 15 residues. Germline assignment: CDR1 SGHNT and CDR2 YYREEE (reference sequence). Study-wide results and caveats: A moderate, significant TCRB CDR3 shortening appeared in type 1 diabetes across four CD4+ subsets. TCRB repertoires of naive, central memory and Treg cells appeared more similar among patients than among healthy donors.

The origin of this receptor is a man in his thirties or forties with type 1 diabetes. Sequenced sample: naive CD4+ T cells from blood. This chain joins TRBV5-4 and TRBJ1-2; no reliable D call. The CDR3 sequence: CASSLDASPRYGYTF. The CDR3 coding sequence is TGTGCCAGCAGCTTGGACGCCAGTCCTCGATATGGCTACACCTTC.